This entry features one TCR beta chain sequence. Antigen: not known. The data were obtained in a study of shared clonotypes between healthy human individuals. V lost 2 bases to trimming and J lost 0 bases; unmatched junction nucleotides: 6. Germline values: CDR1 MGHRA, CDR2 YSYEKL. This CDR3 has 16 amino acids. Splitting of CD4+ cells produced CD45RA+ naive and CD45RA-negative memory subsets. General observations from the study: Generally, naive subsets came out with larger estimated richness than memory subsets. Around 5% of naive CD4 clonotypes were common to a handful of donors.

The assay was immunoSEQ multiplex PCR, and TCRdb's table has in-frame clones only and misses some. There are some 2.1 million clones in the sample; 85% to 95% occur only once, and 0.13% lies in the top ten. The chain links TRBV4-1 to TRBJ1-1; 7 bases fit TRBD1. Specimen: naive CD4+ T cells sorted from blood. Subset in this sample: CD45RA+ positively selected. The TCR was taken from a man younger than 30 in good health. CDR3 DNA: TGCGCCAGCAGCCAATCCTGGACAGGTATGAACACTGAAGCTTTCTTT. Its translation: CASSQSWTGMNTEAFF.